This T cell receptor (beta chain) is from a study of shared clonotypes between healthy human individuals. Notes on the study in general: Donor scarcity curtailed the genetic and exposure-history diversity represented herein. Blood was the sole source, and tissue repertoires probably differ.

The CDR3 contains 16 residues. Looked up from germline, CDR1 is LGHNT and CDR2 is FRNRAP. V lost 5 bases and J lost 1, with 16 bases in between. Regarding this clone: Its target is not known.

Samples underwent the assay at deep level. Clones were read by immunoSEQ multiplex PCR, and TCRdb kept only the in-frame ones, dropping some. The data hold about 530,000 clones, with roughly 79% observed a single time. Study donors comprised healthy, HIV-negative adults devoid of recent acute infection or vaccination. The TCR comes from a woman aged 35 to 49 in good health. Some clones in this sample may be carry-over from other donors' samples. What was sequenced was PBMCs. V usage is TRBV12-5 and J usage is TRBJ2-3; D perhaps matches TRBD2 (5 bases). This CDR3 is CASGPGVSAGTDTQYF. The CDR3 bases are TGTGCTAGTGGTCCCGGGGTTAGCGCAGGCACAGATACGCAGTATTTT.